This T cell receptor beta chain was captured in a study of neoadjuvant anti-PD-1 for oral cavity cancer. Study-level background: Patients mostly received three to four biweekly nivolumab doses at 3 mg/kg before surgery. Study-wide results and caveats: Post-nivolumab, blood T cell clonality was significantly elevated in non-responders. TCR analyses covered only a few patients per response group.

A word on this clone: Its cognate antigen is unknown.

Blood libraries mostly used around 510 ng genomic DNA, six replicates each. Profiled with immunoSEQ multiplex PCR; TCRdb holds only in-frame clones, not every one. The repertoire consists of roughly 67,000 clones, with 80% to 90% occurring once and the leading ten covering more than 3%. The TCR originated in a person between 40 and 85 years old with oral cavity squamous cell carcinoma. Sequences were derived from PBMCs, sampled before nivolumab (anti-PD-1) treatment.

DNA of the CDR3: TGTGCCAGCAGTGAAGGTGCTAACTATGGCTACACCTTC. It translates to CASSEGANYGYTF. The gene calls are TRBV6-4 and TRBJ1-2; D is unresolved. The V gene lost 3 bases and the J gene lost 0 bases, with 5 bases spanning the gap. CDR3 length equals 13 residues. The germline V gene encodes CDR1 MRHNA and CDR2 SNTAGT.